The next 14 T cell receptor beta chains were all read from a single sample in a study of OX40 agonist ivuxolimab in advanced cancers. The table came from immunoSEQ multiplex PCR; TCRdb's copy has only in-frame clones and leaves some out. The data hold tens of thousands of clones, with roughly 81% observed a single time. The specimen was CD4+ or CD8+ T cells sorted from blood, collected in a trial of the OX40 agonist ivuxolimab. The receptors shown here come from an adult with an advanced solid tumor such as melanoma, head and neck, liver or kidney cancer.

The chain employs TRBV18 and TRBJ1-1; D is possibly TRBD1 (5 bases). Per germline, CDR1 KGHSH and CDR2 LQKENI. The CDR3 runs 14 residues. The V and J ends lost 3 bases and 0 bases respectively, with 8 bases between them. For the CDR3, the DNA is TGTGCCAGCTCACCGGGACTCCTGAACACTGAAGCTTTCTTT. It specifies CASSPGLLNTEAFF.

The rearrangement links TRBV5-5 to TRBJ1-3, with D possibly TRBD1 on 5 matching bases. Looked up from germline, CDR1 is SGHKS and CDR2 is YYEKEE (reference sequence). Between the trimmed V and J ends, which lost 2 bases and 0 bases, there was a span of 12 bases. The CDR3 covers 16 residues. The DNA for the CDR3 is TGTGCCAGCAGCTTTGGCGTCGGGACCTCTGGAAACACCATATATTTT. Protein: CASSFGVGTSGNTIYF.

The chain has TRBV6-1 and TRBJ2-7; D unresolved. Trimming stripped 4 bases from V and 3 bases from J, with 16 bases between. Germline V gene sequence: CDR1 MNHNS, CDR2 SASEGT. The CDR3 sequence is 15 residues long. Here the CDR3 reads CASSGTADGFYEQYF. For the CDR3, the DNA is TGTGCCAGCAGTGGAACCGCGGACGGATTCTACGAGCAGTACTTC.

With regard to this clone: One end of the junction fails to match germline, which may point to a read error. The gene calls are TRBV7-2 and TRBJ1-2, with TRBD1 matching over 7 bases. The CDR3 sequence is 15 residues long. Germline V CDR1 and CDR2: SGHTA, FQGNSA. The DNA for the CDR3 is TGTGCCAGCAGCTTAGATTGGACAGGCCTATGGGAGTTGGCCTTC. It codes for CASSLDWTGLWELAF.

The chain carries TRBV28 and TRBJ2-1, with TRBD2 matching 10 bases. The trim removed 6 bases at V and 4 bases at J, leaving 9 bases unmatched. Per the germline V gene, CDR1 is MDHEN and CDR2 is SYDVKM. The CDR3 sequence is 16 residues long. The DNA for the CDR3 is TGTGCCAGCAGCAAGTGGGCTAGCGGGAGATACAATGAGCAGTTCTTC. Translation: CASSKWASGRYNEQFF.

The CDR3 loop is CASSAYLGAIGEKLFF. The CDR3 coding sequence is TGTGCCAGCAGTGCATACCTTGGCGCCATAGGGGAAAAACTGTTTTTT. The chain carries TRBV28 and TRBJ1-4; no definite D call. Germline V gives CDR1 MDHEN, CDR2 SYDVKM. The CDR3 spans 16 residues. Deletions cut 5 bases from V and 8 bases from J, with 21 bases between.

This chain uses TRBV29-1 with TRBJ1-2, with 7 bases identical to TRBD1. The CDR3 runs to 15 residues. CDR1 is SQVTM, CDR2 ANQGSEA, per germline. J lost 4 bases, V lost 4 bases, and 12 bases had no gene match. As DNA, the CDR3 is TGCAGCGTTGGGAGCCCCGGAGGGGACAGCTATGGCTACACCTTC. Translation gives CSVGSPGGDSYGYTF.

The genes are TRBV6-5 and TRBJ1-1, with 10 bases that match TRBD1. Per germline, CDR1 MNHEY and CDR2 SVGAGI. After removal of 6 bases from V and 7 bases from J, the junction contained 5 bases not matched to a gene. The CDR3 has 13 amino acids. The DNA of the CDR3 is TGTGCCAGCAGCCGACAGGGGGCGCATGAAGCTTTCTTT. Translating it yields CASSRQGAHEAFF.

This chain uses TRBV19 with TRBJ1-3; D gene unclear. The V end was cut by 3 bases, the J end by 4 bases, with 4 bases between. From germline, CDR1 is LNHDA and CDR2 SQIVND (reference sequence). This CDR3 spans 12 amino acids. The CDR3 sequence: CASSMAGNTIYF. The DNA for the CDR3 is TGTGCCAGTAGTATGGCAGGAAACACCATATATTTT.

This chain links TRBV5-1 with TRBJ1-3; D not certain. V was cut by 0 bases and J by 4 bases, with 11 bases left in between. The CDR3 sequence is 15 residues long. The germline V gene has CDR1 SGHRS and CDR2 YFSETQ. The CDR3 DNA is TGCGCCAGCAGCTTGGGGAGTCCGCCGGGAAACACCATATATTTT. This sequence encodes CASSLGSPPGNTIYF.

This sequence joins TRBV28 and TRBJ2-7; D unclear. The CDR3 loop spans 13 amino acids. V lost 6 bases to trimming and J lost 5 bases, with 14 bases between them. Germline loops: CDR1 MDHEN, CDR2 SYDVKM. CDR3 DNA: TGTGCCAGCAGCCTATCTGAGCCCAACGAGCAGTACTTC. Translation: CASSLSEPNEQYF.

This clone was detected only a few times. The rearrangement joins TRBV7-9 to TRBJ2-3; 9 nucleotides align to TRBD1. Germline CDR1 and CDR2: SEHNR and FQNEAQ (reference sequence). The CDR3 consists of 16 residues. V trimming: 5 bases; J trimming: 5 bases; junction bases outside the gene matches: 11. As DNA, the CDR3 is TGTGCCAGCAGCCAATCGGACAGGGGCGCCGGAGATACGCAGTATTTT. It translates to CASSQSDRGAGDTQYF.

In this sample, this clone turned up once. J is TRBJ2-5 and V is TRBV5-4; 15 nucleotides match TRBD2. Trimming cost V 0 bases and J 6 bases; bases outside gene matches: 9. Germline CDR1 reads SGHNT; CDR2 reads YYREEE (reference sequence). This CDR3 region has 18 residues. The CDR3 sequence is CASSLAPGLAGGMKTQYF. DNA for the CDR3: TGTGCCAGCAGCTTGGCCCCGGGACTAGCGGGAGGTATGAAGACCCAGTACTTC.

Worth noting for this clone: One end of the junction is discordant with germline, which a read error may explain. This CDR3 reads CASSQTRHEQYF. In nucleotides, the CDR3 is TGTGCCAGCAGTCAGACCAGGCACGAACAGTACTTC. The chain carries TRBV7-9 and TRBJ2-7; no firm D call. The CDR3 spans 12 residues. Per germline, CDR1 SEHNR and CDR2 FQNEAQ (reference sequence).